This T cell receptor beta chain was found in a study of cytomegalovirus exposure and HLA in healthy donors. Whole-study context: As released early, the data held about 85 million unique TCRs from HLA-typed donors.

Study-level results: A later examination showed that TCR association rates differed by HLA locus, with DRB1 most and HLA-C fewest. Beyond CMV serostatus, there was no information to go on about immune exposure. Researchers reported from a later analysis that most CMV-associated TCR beta chains appeared HLA-restricted.

This clone was recorded a few times. The antigen is unknown. It was with 60 Vbeta and 13 Jbeta primers that the PCR ran. The data were produced by immunoSEQ multiplex PCR, yet TCRdb's version contains in-frame clones alone and is incomplete. The sample consists of some 100,000 clones, 75% to 85% of them appearing once. This CDR3 has 16 residues. V shed 5 bases and J 1 base; nucleotides not matched to a gene: 6. Germline values: CDR1 SGHAT, CDR2 FQDESV (reference sequence). The sequence was obtained from a woman between 45 and 60 years old in good health and CMV-seropositive. The chain employs TRBV11-1 and TRBJ1-1, with 11 nucleotides matching TRBD1. The sample was PBMCs. CDR3 sequence (DNA): TGTGCCAGCAGCAAGATTGGGACAGGGGGGAACACTGAAGCTTTCTTT. Translated, it gives CASSKIGTGGNTEAFF. Complete variable domain (other parts from reference TRBV11-1 and TRBJ1-1): EAEVAQSPRYKITEKSQAVAFWCDPISGHATLYWYRQILGQGPELLVQFQDESVVDDSQLPKDRFSAERLKGVDSTLKIQPAELGDSAMYLCASSKIGTGGNTEAFFGQGTRLTVV.